The 14 T cell receptor beta chains listed next were all sequenced from one sample in a study of shared clonotypes between healthy human individuals. Libraries were prepared by immunoSEQ multiplex PCR; TCRdb keeps only in-frame clonotypes and omits some of them. The sample includes over 300,000 clones, around 86% of them seen just once. Source material: memory CD8+ T cells sorted from blood. Subset described: CD45RO+ cells pooled with CCR7-negative TemRA cells. Every receptor here comes from a man between 18 and 35 years old in good health.

The chain couples TRBV27 to TRBJ2-2; 8 nucleotides agree with TRBD1. The CDR3 is 16 amino acids. Germline V lookup: CDR1 MNHEY, CDR2 SMNVEV (reference sequence). The trim removed 5 bases at V and 5 bases at J, leaving 10 bases unmatched. The chain's CDR3 is CASSPSTGEWTGELFF. CDR3 coding DNA: TGTGCCAGCAGTCCGTCGACAGGGGAATGGACCGGGGAGCTGTTTTTT.

This rearrangement joins TRBV15 to TRBJ2-5; D is unresolved. Trimming took off 0 bases at V and 5 bases at J, with 13 bases between the two ends. The CDR3 length is 15 residues. Germline CDR1 reads LNHNV; CDR2 reads YYDKDF (reference sequence). CDR3 DNA sequence: TGTGCCACCAGCAGAGAAAATTACGGTTGGGAGACCCAGTACTTC. Protein sequence: CATSRENYGWETQYF.

The chain uses TRBV7-9 and TRBJ2-5, with TRBD1 as a possible D gene (6 bases). Germline V gene sequence: CDR1 SEHNR, CDR2 FQNEAQ (reference sequence). The CDR3 is made up of 15 amino acids. The ends were cut back, 0 bases at V and 6 bases at J, with 14 bases in the middle. This chain's CDR3 is CASSLASGGLKTQYF. Written as DNA, the CDR3 is TGTGCCAGCAGCTTAGCGTCTGGGGGCTTGAAGACCCAGTACTTC.

The V call is TRBV19, the J call TRBJ2-7; TRBD1 matches 8 bases. Germline loops: CDR1 LNHDA, CDR2 SQIVND (reference sequence). The trim removed 5 bases at V and 4 bases at J, leaving 10 bases unmatched. The CDR3 extends over 15 amino acids. This CDR3 reads CASSAWTGKLYEQYF. CDR3 nucleotides: TGTGCCAGTAGTGCCTGGACAGGGAAATTATACGAGCAGTACTTC. The full variable domain, in which reference TRBV19 and TRBJ2-7 provide the parts outside the CDR3, is DGGITQSPKYLFRKEGQNVTLSCEQNLNHDAMYWYRQDPGQGLRLIYYSQIVNDFQKGDIAEGYSVSREKKESFPLTVTSAQKNPTAFYLCASSAWTGKLYEQYFGPGTRLTVT.

The gene calls are TRBV9 and TRBJ1-6, with D possibly being TRBD1 (5 bases). The CDR3 sequence is 16 residues long. The V end lost 4 bases, the J end lost 8 bases, and 19 bases lay between the germline ends. Germline V CDR1 and CDR2: SGDLS, YYNGEE. In nucleotides, the CDR3 is TGTGCCAGCAGCTCCCCCGGCGGGGGATCGGATTCACCCCTCCACTTT. It yields the protein CASSSPGGGSDSPLHF.

The chain joins TRBV2 to TRBJ1-6; possibly TRBD1 for D (5 bases). V was shortened by 7 bases and J by 4 bases, with 11 bases between the two germline ends. Germline V gene sequence: CDR1 SNHLY, CDR2 FYNNEI. CDR3 length: 14 amino acids. In DNA, the CDR3 is TGTGCCAGCATCGGGGGTTTATATAATTCACCCCTCCACTTT. Translation: CASIGGLYNSPLHF.

The gene calls are TRBV30 and TRBJ1-1, with D possibly matching TRBD1 (5 bases). V lost 0 bases and J 0 bases, leaving 17 bases between the germline ends. Germline lookup yields CDR1 GTSNPN and CDR2 SVGIG (reference sequence). The CDR3 is made up of 17 amino acids. The CDR3 nucleotides are TGTGCCTGGAGTGTGGTCAGGGTTAGTCTATTGAACACTGAAGCTTTCTTT. Translating it yields CAWSVVRVSLLNTEAFF.

The chain joins TRBV13 to TRBJ2-1; TRBD1 or TRBD2 may be the D gene (5 bases each). Deletions cut 5 bases from V and 5 bases from J, with 16 bases between. The CDR3 sequence is 15 residues long. The germline V gene has CDR1 PRHDT and CDR2 FYEKMQ (reference sequence). CDR3 DNA sequence: TGTGCCAGCAGCCCGGGACCCATGGGGCACAATGAGCAGTTCTTC. It is translated as CASSPGPMGHNEQFF. Together with reference TRBV13 and TRBJ2-1, the CDR3 gives the full variable domain: AAGVIQSPRHLIKEKRETATLKCYPIPRHDTVYWYQQGPGQDPQFLISFYEKMQSDKGSIPDRFSAQQFSDYHSELNMSSLELGDSALYFCASSPGPMGHNEQFFGPGTRLTVL.

The chain is built from TRBV5-4 and TRBJ2-7, with D perhaps matching TRBD1 (5 bases). CDR1 and CDR2 from the germline V gene are SGHNT and YYREEE (reference sequence). The CDR3 loop spans 15 amino acids. V lost 0 bases and J 2 bases, leaving 12 bases between the germline ends. DNA of the CDR3: TGTGCCAGCAGCTTGGATGGGGCGGAAACCTACGAGCAGTACTTC. This sequence encodes CASSLDGAETYEQYF.

In its sample, this clone was seen a few times. This chain connects TRBV30 to TRBJ1-3; weak D call: TRBD1 (5 bases). Germline V gene sequence: CDR1 GTSNPN, CDR2 SVGIG (reference sequence). Trimming took off 0 bases at V and 2 bases at J, with 14 bases between the two ends. There are 16 residues in the CDR3. The CDR3 spells CAWSVIREGTGNTIYF. The CDR3 region has the DNA TGTGCCTGGAGTGTAATCAGGGAAGGGACTGGAAACACCATATATTTT.

The CDR3 loop is CASSWDIYEQYF. DNA of the CDR3: TGTGCCAGCAGCTGGGACATCTACGAGCAGTACTTC. The J gene is TRBJ2-7, the V gene TRBV11-2, with a weak D call TRBD1 (6 bases). CDR1 is SGHAT and CDR2 is FQNNGV in the germline V gene. The CDR3 extends over 12 amino acids. Trimming took off 4 bases at V and 3 bases at J, with 7 bases between the two ends.

The J gene is TRBJ2-4, the V gene TRBV9; D is perhaps TRBD1 or TRBD2 (6 bases each). Trimming removed 0 bases at V and 1 base at J, with 14 bases between. Germline CDR1 and CDR2: SGDLS and YYNGEE. CDR3 length: 17 residues. CDR3 in DNA: TGTGCCAGCAGCGTAGGTGGGGGGCTTTACGCCAAAAACATTCAGTACTTC. The encoded protein is CASSVGGGLYAKNIQYF.

This chain links TRBV30 with TRBJ2-1; the D is unclear. The CDR3 runs to 17 residues. In germline, CDR1 is GTSNPN, CDR2 SVGIG (reference sequence). V was cut by 0 bases and J by 0 bases, with 15 bases left in between. The CDR3 DNA reads TGTGCCTGGAGTGTAGGGTCCGGCTACAGCTCCTACAATGAGCAGTTCTTC. As protein: CAWSVGSGYSSYNEQFF.

The chain carries TRBV11-2 and TRBJ2-3; no definite D call. Germline V gives CDR1 SGHAT, CDR2 FQNNGV. This CDR3 contains 16 residues. The V end lost 1 base, the J end lost 6 bases, and 17 bases lay between the germline ends. The CDR3 region has the DNA TGTGCCAGCAGCTTAGTTCAGGCCGACTCCGAGGATACGCAGTATTTT. It translates to CASSLVQADSEDTQYF.